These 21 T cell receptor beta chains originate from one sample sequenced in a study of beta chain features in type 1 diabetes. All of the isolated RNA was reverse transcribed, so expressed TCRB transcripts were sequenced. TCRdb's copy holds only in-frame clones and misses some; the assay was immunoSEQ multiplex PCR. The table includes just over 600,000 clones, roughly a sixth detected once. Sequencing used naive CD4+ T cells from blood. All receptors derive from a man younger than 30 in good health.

The CDR3 coding sequence is TGCAGCGTTTCCGACAGGGTAGGATTTCAGCCCCAGCATTTT. Amino acids: CSVSDRVGFQPQHF. The chain uses TRBV29-1 and TRBJ1-5; TRBD1 aligns across 7 bases. The CDR3 sequence is 14 residues long. V trimming: 5 bases; J trimming: 6 bases; junction bases outside the gene matches: 10. Germline values: CDR1 SQVTM, CDR2 ANQGSEA. Complete variable domain (other parts from reference TRBV29-1 and TRBJ1-5): SAVISQKPSRDICQRGTSLTIQCQVDSQVTMMFWYRQQPGQSLTLIATANQGSEATYESGFVIDKFPISRPNLTFSTLTVSNMSPEDSSIYLCSVSDRVGFQPQHFGDGTRLSIL.

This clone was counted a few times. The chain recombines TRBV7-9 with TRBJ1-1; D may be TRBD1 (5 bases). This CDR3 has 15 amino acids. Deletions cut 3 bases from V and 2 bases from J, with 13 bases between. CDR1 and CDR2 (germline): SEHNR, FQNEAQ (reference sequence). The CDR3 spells CASSLLGGSNTEAFF. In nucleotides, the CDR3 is TGTGCCAGCAGCTTGTTGGGGGGTTCAAACACTGAAGCTTTCTTT. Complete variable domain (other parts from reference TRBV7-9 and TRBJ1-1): DTGVSQNPRHKITKRGQNVTFRCDPISEHNRLYWYRQTLGQGPEFLTYFQNEAQLEKSRLLSDRFSAERPKGSFSTLEIQRTEQGDSAMYLCASSLLGGSNTEAFFGQGTRLTVV.

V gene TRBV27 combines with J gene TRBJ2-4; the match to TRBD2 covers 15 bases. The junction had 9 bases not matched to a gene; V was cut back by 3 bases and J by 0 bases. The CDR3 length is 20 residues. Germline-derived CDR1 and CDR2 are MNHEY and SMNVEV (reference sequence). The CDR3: CASSFRLGTSGGLAKNIQYF. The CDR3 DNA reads TGTGCCAGCAGTTTCCGCCTCGGGACTAGCGGGGGGTTAGCCAAAAACATTCAGTACTTC.

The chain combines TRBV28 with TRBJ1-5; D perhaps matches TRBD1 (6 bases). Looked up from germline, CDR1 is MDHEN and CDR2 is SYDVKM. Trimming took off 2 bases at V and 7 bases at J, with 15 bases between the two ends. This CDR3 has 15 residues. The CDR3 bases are TGTGCCAGCAGTTTAGAGGGAAGGGGGAAACAGCCCCAGCATTTT. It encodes CASSLEGRGKQPQHF.

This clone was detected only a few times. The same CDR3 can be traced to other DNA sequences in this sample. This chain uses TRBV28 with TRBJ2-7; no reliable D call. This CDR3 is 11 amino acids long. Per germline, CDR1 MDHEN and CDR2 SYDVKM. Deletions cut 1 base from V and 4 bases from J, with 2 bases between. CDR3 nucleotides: TGTGCCAGCAGTTTATATTACGAGCAGTACTTC. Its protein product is CASSLYYEQYF.

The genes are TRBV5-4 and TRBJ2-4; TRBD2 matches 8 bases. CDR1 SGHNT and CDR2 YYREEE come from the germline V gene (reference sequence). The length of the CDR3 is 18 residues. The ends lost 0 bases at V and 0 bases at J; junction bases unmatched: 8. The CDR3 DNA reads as TGTGCCAGCAGCTTGGAACCTAGCGGGCGGTTAGCCAAAAACATTCAGTACTTC. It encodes CASSLEPSGRLAKNIQYF.

CDR3 in amino acids: CASSMSSRDRAYNEQFF. DNA for the CDR3: TGTGCCAGTAGTATGTCTTCGCGGGACAGGGCTTACAATGAGCAGTTCTTC. This chain links TRBV19 with TRBJ2-1; 9 bases are a match to TRBD1. The CDR3 runs to 17 residues. CDR1 is LNHDA, CDR2 SQIVND, per germline (reference sequence). The V gene end was trimmed by 3 bases and the J gene end by 4 bases; junction bases not matched to a gene: 10.

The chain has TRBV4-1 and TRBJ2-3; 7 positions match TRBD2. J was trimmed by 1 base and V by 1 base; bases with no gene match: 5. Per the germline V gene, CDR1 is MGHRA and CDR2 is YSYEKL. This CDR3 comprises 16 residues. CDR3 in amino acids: CASSQVGRVRTDTQYF. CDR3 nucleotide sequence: TGCGCCAGCAGCCAAGTTGGGAGGGTCCGCACAGATACGCAGTATTTT.

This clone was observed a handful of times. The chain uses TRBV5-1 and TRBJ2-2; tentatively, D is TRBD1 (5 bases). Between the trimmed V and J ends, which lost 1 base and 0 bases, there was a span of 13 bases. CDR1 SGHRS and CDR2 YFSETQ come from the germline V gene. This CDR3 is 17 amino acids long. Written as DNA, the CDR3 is TGCGCCAGCAGCTTGTTCAGTGACAGCTCGAACACCGGGGAGCTGTTTTTT. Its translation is CASSLFSDSSNTGELFF. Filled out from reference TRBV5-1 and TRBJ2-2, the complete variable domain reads KAGVTQTPRYLIKTRGQQVTLSCSPISGHRSVSWYQQTPGQGLQFLFEYFSETQRNKGNFPGRFSGRQFSNSRSEMNVSTLELGDSALYLCASSLFSDSSNTGELFFGEGSRLTVL.

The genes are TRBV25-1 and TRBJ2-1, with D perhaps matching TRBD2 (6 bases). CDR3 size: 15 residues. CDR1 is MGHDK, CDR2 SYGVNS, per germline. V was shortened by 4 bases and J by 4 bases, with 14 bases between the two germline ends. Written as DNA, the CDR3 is TGTGCCAGCAGTGCTCCAGTCGGGGGTTACAATGAGCAGTTCTTC. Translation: CASSAPVGGYNEQFF.

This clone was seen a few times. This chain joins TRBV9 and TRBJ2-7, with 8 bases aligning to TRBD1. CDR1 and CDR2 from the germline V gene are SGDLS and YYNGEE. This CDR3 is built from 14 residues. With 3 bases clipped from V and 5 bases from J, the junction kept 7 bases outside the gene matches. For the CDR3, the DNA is TGTGCCAGCAGCGCACGGAGGACAGGGCACGAGCAGTACTTC. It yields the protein CASSARRTGHEQYF.

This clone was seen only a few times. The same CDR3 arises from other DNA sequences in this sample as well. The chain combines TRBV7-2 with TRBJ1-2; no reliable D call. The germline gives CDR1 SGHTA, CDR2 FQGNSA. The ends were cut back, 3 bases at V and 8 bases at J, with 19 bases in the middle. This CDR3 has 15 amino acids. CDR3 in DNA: TGTGCCAGCAGCTTTACGGGAGGCCCTACCTACGGCTACACCTTC. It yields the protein CASSFTGGPTYGYTF.

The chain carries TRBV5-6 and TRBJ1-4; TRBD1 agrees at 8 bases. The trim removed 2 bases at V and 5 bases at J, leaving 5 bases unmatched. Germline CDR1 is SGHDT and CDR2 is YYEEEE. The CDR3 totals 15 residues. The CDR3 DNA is TGTGCCAGCAGCTTTACAGGGGGTTGGAATGAAAAACTGTTTTTT. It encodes CASSFTGGWNEKLFF.

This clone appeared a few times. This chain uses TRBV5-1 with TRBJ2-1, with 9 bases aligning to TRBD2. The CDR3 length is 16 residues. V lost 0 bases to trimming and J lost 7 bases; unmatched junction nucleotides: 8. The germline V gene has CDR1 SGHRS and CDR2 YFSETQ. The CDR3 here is CASSLGKSGGRNEQFF. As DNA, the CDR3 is TGCGCCAGCAGCTTGGGAAAAAGCGGGGGGAGGAATGAGCAGTTCTTC.

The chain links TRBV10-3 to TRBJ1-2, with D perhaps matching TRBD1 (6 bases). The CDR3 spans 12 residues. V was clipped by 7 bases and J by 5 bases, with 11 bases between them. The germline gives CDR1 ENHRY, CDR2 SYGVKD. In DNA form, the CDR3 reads TGTGCCATCACGGGGGGCCAGTATGGCTACACCTTC. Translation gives CAITGGQYGYTF.

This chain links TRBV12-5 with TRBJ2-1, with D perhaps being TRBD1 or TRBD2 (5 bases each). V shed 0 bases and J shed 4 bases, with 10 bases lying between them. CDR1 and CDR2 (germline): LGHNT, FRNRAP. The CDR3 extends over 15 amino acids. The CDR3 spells CASGLVSGLYNEQFF. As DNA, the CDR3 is TGTGCTAGTGGTTTGGTATCGGGGCTATACAATGAGCAGTTCTTC.

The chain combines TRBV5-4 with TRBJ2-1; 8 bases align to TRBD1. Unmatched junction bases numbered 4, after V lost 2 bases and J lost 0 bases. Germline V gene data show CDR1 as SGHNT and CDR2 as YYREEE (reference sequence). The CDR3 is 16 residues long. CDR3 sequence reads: CASSFRQGSSYNEQFF. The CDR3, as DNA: TGTGCCAGCAGCTTTCGACAGGGGAGCTCCTACAATGAGCAGTTCTTC.

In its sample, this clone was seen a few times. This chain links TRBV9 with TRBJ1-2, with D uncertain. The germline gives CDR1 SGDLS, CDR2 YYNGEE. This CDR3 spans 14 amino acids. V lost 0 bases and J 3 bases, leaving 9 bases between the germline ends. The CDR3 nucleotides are TGTGCCAGCAGCGTAGCTCCGGGAGACTATGGCTACACCTTC. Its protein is CASSVAPGDYGYTF.

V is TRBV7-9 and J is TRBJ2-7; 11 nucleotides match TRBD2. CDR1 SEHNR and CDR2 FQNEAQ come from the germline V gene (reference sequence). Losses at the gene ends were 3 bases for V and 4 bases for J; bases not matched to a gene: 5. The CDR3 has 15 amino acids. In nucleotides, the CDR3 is TGTGCCAGCAGCTTTGGTAGCGGGAGGGCGTACGAGCAGTACTTC. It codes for CASSFGSGRAYEQYF.

The CDR3 sequence is CASRTLRAEAFF. CDR3 nucleotides: TGTGCCAGCAGGACATTAAGGGCTGAAGCTTTCTTT. V is TRBV28 and J is TRBJ1-1; no definite D call. Trimming left V 6 bases short and J 6 bases short, with 11 bases between. The CDR3 has 12 residues. CDR1 is MDHEN and CDR2 is SYDVKM in the germline V gene.

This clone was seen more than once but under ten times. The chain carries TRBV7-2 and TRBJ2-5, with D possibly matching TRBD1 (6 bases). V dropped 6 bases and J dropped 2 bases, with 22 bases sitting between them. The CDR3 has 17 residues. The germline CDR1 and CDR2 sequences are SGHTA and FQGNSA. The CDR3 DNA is TGTGCCAGCAGGTCCCGCAGGGGTGGAAATTTACAAGAGACCCAGTACTTC. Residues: CASRSRRGGNLQETQYF.